One sample yielded the 11 T cell receptor beta chains listed below, sequenced in a study of blood T cells in healthy people across ages. Then a second PCR, running roughly 6 to 11 cycles, was carried out with a sample-barcoded 5' primer and a J-beta primer mix. MiXCR was run by TCRdb on the 5' RACE reads, yielding one entry per CDR3 protein. The sample has about 1.8 million distinct CDR3 sequences, roughly 52% seen once. The source material was blood. The receptors were sampled from a woman in her thirties or forties in good health.

This clonotype was detected only once. The genes are TRBV9 and TRBJ1-2, with a tentative D call TRBD1 (6 bases). CDR1 and CDR2 (germline): SGDLS, YYNGEE. V shed 7 bases and J shed 8 bases, with 21 bases lying between them. The CDR3 runs 14 residues. The CDR3 sequence is CASYTQTGPGGYTF. The DNA of the CDR3 is TGTGCCAGCTATACCCAGACAGGCCCGGGAGGCTACACCTTC.

On this clonotype: A read error may produce the germline difference seen at one junction end. The V call is TRBV6-2 or TRBV6-3, the J call TRBJ2-4, with TRBD1 as a possible D gene (5 bases). The J call may not be correct, given that the DNA end is closer to TRBJ2-7. CDR3 size: 15 residues. Per germline, CDR1 MNHEY and CDR2 SVGEGT. DNA of the CDR3: TGTGCCAACAGTTACGACAGCGCTAGCTCCTACGAGCAGTACTTC. It yields the protein CANSYDSASSYEQYF.

The chain is built from TRBV28 and TRBJ2-5; D is undetermined. V lost 6 bases, J lost 5 bases, and 13 bases lay in between. Germline V gene data show CDR1 as MDHEN and CDR2 as SYDVKM. The CDR3 length is 13 residues. CDR3 sequence reads: CASSIRVVETQYF. DNA of the CDR3: TGTGCCAGCAGCATTAGGGTCGTGGAGACCCAGTACTTC.

The chain has TRBV7-2 and TRBJ1-1; D is possibly TRBD1 (6 bases). The CDR3 totals 14 residues. CDR1 is SGHTA and CDR2 is FQGNSA in the germline V gene. The ends were cut back, 2 bases at V and 11 bases at J, with 18 bases in the middle. The CDR3 is CASSLTQQGRKAFF. The CDR3 DNA follows: TGTGCCAGCAGCTTAACCCAACAGGGCAGGAAGGCTTTCTTT.

This clonotype was found a few times. The rearrangement uses TRBV7-3 and TRBJ2-1; TRBD2 aligns across 14 bases. This CDR3 comprises 16 residues. V was pared by 5 bases and J by 12 bases, with 12 bases of the junction left unmatched. CDR1 and CDR2 (germline): SGHTA, FQGTGA. The CDR3 here is CASSQNPGLAGVGQFF. CDR3 DNA sequence: TGTGCCAGCAGCCAGAATCCGGGACTAGCGGGGGTAGGGCAGTTCTTC.

The chain joins TRBV7-9 to TRBJ1-4; weak D call: TRBD1 (5 bases). V was shortened by 4 bases and J by 5 bases, with 20 bases between the two germline ends. Germline values: CDR1 SEHNR, CDR2 FQNEAQ (reference sequence). The CDR3 totals 17 residues. The CDR3 spells CASSSRASGRFNEKLFF. DNA for the CDR3: TGTGCCAGCAGCTCCCGTGCCTCGGGGCGCTTCAATGAAAAACTGTTTTTT.

This clonotype turned up a few times. The V and J genes are TRBV10-3 and TRBJ2-7; 7 bases are a match to TRBD2. The CDR3 extends over 16 amino acids. Germline V gene sequence: CDR1 ENHRY, CDR2 SYGVKD. The ends lost 0 bases at V and 3 bases at J; junction bases unmatched: 8. The CDR3 is CAISESLAGEDYEQYF. CDR3 bases: TGTGCCATCAGTGAGTCCCTGGCGGGGGAGGACTACGAGCAGTACTTC.

J is TRBJ2-1 and V is TRBV6-2 or TRBV6-3; TRBD2 matches at 10 bases. The CDR3 consists of 19 residues. Germline V CDR1 and CDR2: MNHEY, SVGEGT. Trimming took 6 bases from V and 6 from J; bases not matched to a gene: 20. The CDR3 DNA reads TGTGCCAGCAGCCAGGCCCAAGGGGGTGTAGCTAGCGGGGGCAATGAGCAGTTCTTC. It specifies CASSQAQGGVASGGNEQFF.

This clonotype was counted at least ten times. The V and J genes are TRBV4-1 and TRBJ2-5; 9 nucleotides agree with TRBD2. The DNA end is a closer match to TRBJ2-7, so the J assignment may be wrong. The CDR3 is 15 amino acids. The V gene's germline CDR1 is MGHRA and CDR2 YSYEKL. CDR3 coding DNA: TGCGCCAGCAGCCGAGCGGGGGGAGAGAGCCACGAGCAGTACTTC. This gives the protein CASSRAGGESHEQYF.

For the CDR3, the DNA is TGTGCCAGCGGAGACGGGCTAAAAGAGACCCAGTACTTC. Protein product: CASGDGLKETQYF. The chain is built from TRBV7-2 and TRBJ2-5, with unresolved D. CDR3 length equals 13 residues. V was clipped by 8 bases and J by 3 bases, with 13 bases between them. Germline CDR1 SGHTA, CDR2 FQGNSA.

The V call is TRBV25-1, the J call TRBJ2-3; 8 bases match TRBD1. Germline assignment: CDR1 MGHDK and CDR2 SYGVNS. The CDR3 contains 15 residues. With V trimmed by 9 bases and J by 3 bases, 11 bases remained unmatched. In DNA, the CDR3 is TGTGCCAGTGAACGGGCAGGGGGCAAAACAGATACGCAGTATTTT. Translation: CASERAGGKTDTQYF.